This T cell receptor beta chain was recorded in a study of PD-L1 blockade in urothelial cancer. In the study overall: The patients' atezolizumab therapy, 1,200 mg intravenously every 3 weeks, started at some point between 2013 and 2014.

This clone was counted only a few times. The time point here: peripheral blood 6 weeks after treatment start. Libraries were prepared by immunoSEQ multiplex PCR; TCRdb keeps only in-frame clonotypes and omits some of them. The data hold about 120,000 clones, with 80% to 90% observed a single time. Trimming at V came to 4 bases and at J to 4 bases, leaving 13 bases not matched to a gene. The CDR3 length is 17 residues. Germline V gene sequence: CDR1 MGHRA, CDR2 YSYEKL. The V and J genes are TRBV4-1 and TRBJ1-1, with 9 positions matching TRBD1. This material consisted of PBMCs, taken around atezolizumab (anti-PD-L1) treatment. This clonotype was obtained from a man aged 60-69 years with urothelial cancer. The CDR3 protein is CASSPSLLGQGTTEAFF. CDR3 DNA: TGCGCCAGCAGCCCAAGCCTATTAGGACAGGGGACCACTGAAGCTTTCTTT.